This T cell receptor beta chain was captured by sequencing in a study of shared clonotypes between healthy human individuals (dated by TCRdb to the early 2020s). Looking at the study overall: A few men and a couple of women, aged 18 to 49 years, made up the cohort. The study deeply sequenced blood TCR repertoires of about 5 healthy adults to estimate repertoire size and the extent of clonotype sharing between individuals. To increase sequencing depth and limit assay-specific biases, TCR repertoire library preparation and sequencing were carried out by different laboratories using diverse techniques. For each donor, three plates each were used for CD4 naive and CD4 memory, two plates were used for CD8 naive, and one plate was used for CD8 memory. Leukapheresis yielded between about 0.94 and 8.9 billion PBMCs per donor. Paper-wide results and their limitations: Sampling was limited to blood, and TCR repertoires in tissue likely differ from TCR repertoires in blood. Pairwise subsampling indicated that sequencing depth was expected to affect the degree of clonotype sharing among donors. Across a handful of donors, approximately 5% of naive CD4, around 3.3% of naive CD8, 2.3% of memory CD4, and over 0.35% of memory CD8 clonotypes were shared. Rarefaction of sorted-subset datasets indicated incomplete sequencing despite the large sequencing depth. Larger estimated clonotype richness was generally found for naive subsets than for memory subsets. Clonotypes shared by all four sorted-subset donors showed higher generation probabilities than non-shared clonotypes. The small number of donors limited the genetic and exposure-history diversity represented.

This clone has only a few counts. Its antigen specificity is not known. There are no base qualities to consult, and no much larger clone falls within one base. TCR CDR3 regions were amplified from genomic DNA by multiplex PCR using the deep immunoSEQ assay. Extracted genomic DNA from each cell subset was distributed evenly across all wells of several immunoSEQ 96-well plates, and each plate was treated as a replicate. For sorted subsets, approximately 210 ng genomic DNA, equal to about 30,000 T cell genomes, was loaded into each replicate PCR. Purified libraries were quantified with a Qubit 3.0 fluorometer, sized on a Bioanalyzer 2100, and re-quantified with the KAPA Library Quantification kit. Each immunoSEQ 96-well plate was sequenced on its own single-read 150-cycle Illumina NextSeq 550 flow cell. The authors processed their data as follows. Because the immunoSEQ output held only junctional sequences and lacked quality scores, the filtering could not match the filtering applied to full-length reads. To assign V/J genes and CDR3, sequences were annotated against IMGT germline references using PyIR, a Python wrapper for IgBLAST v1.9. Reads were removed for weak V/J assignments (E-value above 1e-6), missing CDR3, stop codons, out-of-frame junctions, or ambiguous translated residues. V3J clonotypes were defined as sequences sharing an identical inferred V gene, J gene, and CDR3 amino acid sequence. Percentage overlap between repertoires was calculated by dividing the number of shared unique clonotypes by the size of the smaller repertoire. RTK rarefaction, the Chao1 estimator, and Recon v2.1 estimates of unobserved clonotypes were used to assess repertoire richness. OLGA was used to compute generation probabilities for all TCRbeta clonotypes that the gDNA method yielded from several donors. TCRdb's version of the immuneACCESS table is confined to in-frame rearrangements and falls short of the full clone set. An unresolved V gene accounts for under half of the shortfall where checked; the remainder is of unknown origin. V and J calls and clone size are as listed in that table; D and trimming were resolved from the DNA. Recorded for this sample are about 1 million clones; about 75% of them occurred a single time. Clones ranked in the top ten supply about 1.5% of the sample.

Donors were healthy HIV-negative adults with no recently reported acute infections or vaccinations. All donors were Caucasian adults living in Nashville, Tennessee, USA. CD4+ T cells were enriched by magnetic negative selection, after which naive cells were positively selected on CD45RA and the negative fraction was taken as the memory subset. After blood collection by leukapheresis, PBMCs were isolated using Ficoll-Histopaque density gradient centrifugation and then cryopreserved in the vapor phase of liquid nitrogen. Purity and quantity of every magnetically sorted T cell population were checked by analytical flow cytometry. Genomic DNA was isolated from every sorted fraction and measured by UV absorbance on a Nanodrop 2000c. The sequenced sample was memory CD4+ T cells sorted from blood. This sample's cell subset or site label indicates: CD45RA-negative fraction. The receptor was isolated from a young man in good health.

CDR3 reads: CASRESGTDNQPQHF. The base sequence is TGTGCCAGCAGGGAAAGCGGGACAGACAATCAGCCCCAGCATTTT. The chain is assembled from TRBV6-1 and TRBJ1-5; 7 bases in between match TRBD1. The CDR3 goes from the cysteine to the phenylalanine over 15 residues. Here the CDR3 DNA is all that survives: 45 bases in frame from base 1. Trimming removed 6 bases from V and 3 bases from J; the gene matches leave 8 bases unexplained. CDR1 MNHNS and CDR2 SASEGT are derived from the germline V gene.